Listed below are T cell receptor beta chains from one sample, sequenced in a study of T-cell memory formation after mild COVID-19. MiXCR, run by TCRdb on the 5' RACE reads, gives a single entry per CDR3 protein. The repertoire holds approximately 500,000 distinct CDR3 sequences, with more than 20% as singletons. Specimen: PBMCs or a T cell subset sorted from them (not recorded which). Every receptor here comes from an adult woman who had mild COVID-19 (a few samples of this study predate the infection). Cell type and time point are not known. Each CDR3 is given with its conserved first and last residue. Fields, in order: clone size, J gene, D gene, V gene, CDR3 protein, CDR3 DNA. The D gene is left open where the match is weak. Clone size is stated in some rows and not others, as once, few, many or a class when expanded.

size: -
J: TRBJ1-1
D: TRBD1
V: TRBV20-1
CDR3: CSARPWGQGQGPLKAFF
DNA: TGCAGTGCTAGACCTTGGGGACAGGGACAGGGACCCCTCAAAGCTTTCTTT

size: -
J: TRBJ1-1
D: TRBD1
V: TRBV19
CDR3: CASSIVSTGPEAFF
DNA: TGTGCCAGTAGTATAGTGTCGACAGGGCCTGAAGCTTTCTTT

size: -
J: TRBJ2-2
D: TRBD2
V: TRBV12-3/TRBV12-4
CDR3: CASSPGLARTTGELFF
DNA: TGTGCCAGCAGTCCAGGACTAGCGAGGACCACCGGGGAGCTGTTTTTT

size: -
J: TRBJ2-1
D: TRBD1
V: TRBV5-1
CDR3: CASSEDRVGGEFF
DNA: TGCGCCAGCAGCGAGGACAGGGTAGGAGGCGAGTTCTTC

size: -
J: TRBJ2-3
D: TRBD2
V: TRBV20-1
CDR3: CSARGLARGVDISDTQYF
DNA: TGCAGTGCTAGAGGACTAGCCCGAGGGGTAGATATCTCAGATACGCAGTATTTT

size: -
J: TRBJ2-1
D: -
V: TRBV19
CDR3: CASSMGDTYNEQFF
DNA: TGTGCCAGTAGTATGGGCGATACCTACAATGAGCAGTTCTTC

size: few
J: TRBJ2-1
D: TRBD2
V: TRBV27
CDR3: CASRRLAGADNEQFF
DNA: TGTGCCAGCAGACGACTAGCGGGAGCAGACAATGAGCAGTTCTTC

size: few
J: TRBJ2-7
D: -
V: TRBV6-2/TRBV6-3
CDR3: CASSYSQLIYEQYF
DNA: TGTGCCAGCAGTTACAGTCAGCTGATCTACGAGCAGTACTTC

size: few
J: TRBJ2-7
D: -
V: TRBV5-1
CDR3: CASSVPGDEQYF
DNA: TGCGCCAGCAGCGTACCGGGGGACGAGCAGTACTTC

size: -
J: TRBJ2-7
D: -
V: TRBV5-1
CDR3: CASSLTSSSYEQYF
DNA: TGCGCCAGCAGCTTGACTAGCAGCTCCTACGAGCAGTACTTC

size: -
J: TRBJ2-3
D: -
V: TRBV12-3/TRBV12-4
CDR3: CASKPGGSSTDTQYF
DNA: TGTGCCAGCAAACCGGGCGGATCTAGCACAGATACGCAGTATTTT

size: many
J: TRBJ2-3
D: -
V: TRBV5-1
CDR3: CASSRESTDTQYF
DNA: TGCGCCAGCAGCCGGGAGAGCACAGATACGCAGTATTTT

size: few
J: TRBJ1-1
D: -
V: TRBV29-1
CDR3: CSSWDLMDTEAFF
DNA: TGCAGCTCTTGGGACCTGATGGACACTGAAGCTTTCTTT

size: few
J: TRBJ2-7
D: -
V: TRBV5-1
CDR3: CASRGDGGYEQYF
DNA: TGCGCCAGCAGAGGGGACGGAGGCTACGAGCAGTACTTC

size: -
J: TRBJ2-1
D: -
V: TRBV15
CDR3: CATSRDRGEQFF
DNA: TGTGCCACCAGCAGAGATCGAGGTGAGCAGTTCTTC

size: -
J: TRBJ2-7
D: TRBD2
V: TRBV27
CDR3: CASSPWTSGRVIYEQYF
DNA: TGTGCCAGCAGTCCATGGACTAGCGGGAGGGTCATCTACGAGCAGTACTTC

size: many
J: TRBJ2-7
D: TRBD2
V: TRBV30
CDR3: CAWSVLGGLAGSYEQYF
DNA: TGTGCCTGGAGTGTACTTGGCGGACTAGCGGGCTCCTACGAGCAGTACTTC

size: -
J: TRBJ2-5
D: TRBD1
V: TRBV24-1
CDR3: CATSDYQGVQETQYF
DNA: TGTGCCACCAGTGATTATCAGGGGGTACAAGAGACCCAGTACTTC

size: -
J: TRBJ2-2
D: -
V: TRBV18
CDR3: CASSPSQSTGELFF
DNA: TGTGCCAGCTCACCGAGCCAGAGCACCGGGGAGCTGTTTTTT

size: few
J: TRBJ2-7
D: TRBD1
V: TRBV9
CDR3: CASSPRQGAEFYEQYF
DNA: TGTGCCAGCAGCCCGAGACAGGGGGCTGAATTCTACGAGCAGTACTTC

size: -
J: TRBJ2-1
D: TRBD1
V: TRBV27
CDR3: CASSSLRDRTNEQFF
DNA: TGTGCCAGCAGTTCGCTCCGGGACAGGACTAATGAGCAGTTCTTC

size: -
J: TRBJ2-7
D: -
V: TRBV24-1
CDR3: CATSDHGWASYEQYF
DNA: TGTGCCACCAGTGACCACGGTTGGGCTTCCTACGAGCAGTACTTC

size: -
J: TRBJ1-5
D: TRBD1
V: TRBV27
CDR3: CASSQYRGSGNQPQHF
DNA: TGTGCCAGCAGCCAATACAGGGGAAGTGGCAATCAGCCCCAGCATTTT

size: -
J: TRBJ1-5
D: -
V: TRBV10-3
CDR3: CAISAPLGGSSNQPQHF
DNA: TGTGCCATCAGTGCTCCCCTCGGAGGTTCAAGCAATCAGCCCCAGCATTTT

size: -
J: TRBJ2-1
D: TRBD2
V: TRBV20-1
CDR3: CSATGEGNYNEQFF
DNA: TGCAGTGCCACCGGGGAGGGAAACTACAATGAGCAGTTCTTC

size: -
J: TRBJ2-2
D: TRBD1
V: TRBV6-6
CDR3: CASSSRTGAQFGELFF
DNA: TGTGCCAGCAGCTCGCGGACAGGGGCGCAGTTCGGGGAGCTGTTTTTT

size: once
J: TRBJ2-1
D: -
V: TRBV7-9
CDR3: CASSLFEGWNRFF
DNA: TGTGCCAGCAGCTTATTTGAGGGTTGGAATCGGTTCTTC

size: many
J: TRBJ2-7
D: TRBD2
V: TRBV3-1
CDR3: CASSSTSAAYEQYF
DNA: TGTGCCAGCAGCTCAACTAGCGCGGCCTACGAGCAGTACTTC

size: -
J: TRBJ2-7
D: -
V: TRBV12-3/TRBV12-4
CDR3: CASSLGSGEAYEQYF
DNA: TGTGCCAGCAGTTTAGGGTCGGGAGAGGCCTACGAGCAGTACTTC

size: few
J: TRBJ2-1
D: -
V: TRBV24-1
CDR3: CATSDLAQGNEQFF
DNA: TGTGCCACCAGTGATTTGGCGCAGGGCAACGAGCAGTTCTTC

size: -
J: TRBJ1-1
D: -
V: TRBV2
CDR3: CASRIDSGNTEAFF
DNA: TGTGCCAGCAGAATTGACAGTGGCAACACTGAAGCTTTCTTT

size: -
J: TRBJ1-2
D: TRBD1
V: TRBV7-2
CDR3: CASRPTQGAGGYTF
DNA: TGTGCCAGCAGGCCGACGCAGGGGGCTGGAGGCTACACCTTC

size: few
J: TRBJ2-5
D: -
V: TRBV15
CDR3: CATGGDPYQETQYF
DNA: TGTGCCACCGGCGGGGACCCGTACCAAGAGACCCAGTACTTC

size: few
J: TRBJ2-7
D: TRBD1
V: TRBV9
CDR3: CASSVGTGYYEQYF
DNA: TGTGCCAGCAGCGTAGGGACAGGGTACTACGAGCAGTACTTC

size: -
J: TRBJ1-2
D: TRBD1
V: TRBV9
CDR3: CASSVDRTGGTNYGYTF
DNA: TGTGCCAGCAGCGTAGATCGGACAGGGGGAACTAACTATGGCTACACCTTC

size: few
J: TRBJ2-7
D: TRBD1
V: TRBV5-1
CDR3: CASSWGTGDTYEQYF
DNA: TGCGCCAGCAGCTGGGGGACAGGTGATACCTACGAGCAGTACTTC

size: -
J: TRBJ2-2
D: -
V: TRBV11-3
CDR3: CASSSRWGPTGELFF
DNA: TGTGCCAGCAGCTCCCGGTGGGGCCCAACCGGGGAGCTGTTTTTT

size: few
J: TRBJ1-1
D: TRBD1
V: TRBV5-5
CDR3: CASSPGQDGTEAFF
DNA: TGTGCCAGCAGCCCAGGACAGGACGGGACTGAAGCTTTCTTT

size: few
J: TRBJ1-1
D: -
V: TRBV9
CDR3: CASSGRTGNTEAFF
DNA: TGTGCCAGCAGCGGGAGAACAGGGAACACTGAAGCTTTCTTT

size: -
J: TRBJ2-7
D: -
V: TRBV10-3
CDR3: CAIKDLSYEQYF
DNA: TGTGCCATCAAGGACCTCTCCTACGAGCAGTACTTC

size: -
J: TRBJ1-1
D: -
V: TRBV6-6
CDR3: CASSHSAEIFF
DNA: TGTGCCAGCAGCCATTCCGCCGAGATTTTCTTT

size: many
J: TRBJ1-4
D: -
V: TRBV7-2
CDR3: CASTPGGAATNEKLFF
DNA: TGTGCCAGCACCCCGGGGGGGGCGGCAACTAATGAAAAACTGTTTTTT

size: -
J: TRBJ2-3
D: TRBD2
V: TRBV7-9
CDR3: CASSATHGTSGVKTDTQYF
DNA: TGTGCCAGCAGCGCGACTCACGGGACTAGCGGAGTTAAAACAGATACGCAGTATTTT

size: -
J: TRBJ1-2
D: TRBD1
V: TRBV6-1
CDR3: CASSIRTGGPAYGYTF
DNA: TGTGCCAGCAGTATCCGGACAGGGGGTCCTGCCTATGGCTACACCTTC

size: many
J: TRBJ2-7
D: TRBD2
V: TRBV5-1
CDR3: CASSLSRTSGREGQYF
DNA: TGCGCCAGCAGCTTATCAAGGACTAGCGGGAGAGAAGGGCAGTACTTC

size: few
J: TRBJ1-1
D: -
V: TRBV12-3/TRBV12-4
CDR3: CASSLRGETEAFF
DNA: TGTGCCAGCAGTTTAAGGGGAGAGACTGAAGCTTTCTTT

size: few
J: TRBJ1-1
D: -
V: TRBV5-5
CDR3: CASSRSTARTEAFF
DNA: TGTGCCAGCAGCCGTTCCACTGCACGGACTGAAGCTTTCTTT

size: -
J: TRBJ2-5
D: -
V: TRBV7-2
CDR3: CASSFNPGPSHF
DNA: TGTGCCAGCAGCTTCAATCCCGGGCCATCACACTTC

size: few
J: TRBJ2-7
D: -
V: TRBV19
CDR3: CASAFSDGYEQYF
DNA: TGTGCCAGCGCCTTTTCGGACGGCTACGAGCAGTACTTC

size: few
J: TRBJ2-5
D: -
V: TRBV12-3/TRBV12-4
CDR3: CASSPSEPETQYF
DNA: TGTGCCAGCAGCCCTAGTGAGCCAGAGACCCAGTACTTC

size: -
J: TRBJ2-2
D: TRBD2
V: TRBV20-1
CDR3: CSARVLPASGSAGELFF
DNA: TGCAGTGCTAGAGTCCTCCCGGCTAGCGGGAGTGCCGGGGAGCTGTTTTTT

size: -
J: TRBJ2-2
D: -
V: TRBV12-1
CDR3: CASSFKGWGTGELFF
DNA: TGTGCCAGCAGCTTTAAGGGATGGGGCACCGGGGAGCTGTTTTTT

size: once
J: TRBJ2-2
D: -
V: TRBV28
CDR3: CASHGTPVVELFF
DNA: TGTGCCAGTCACGGGACTCCCGTGGTGGAGCTGTTTTTT

size: few
J: TRBJ1-4
D: TRBD1
V: TRBV7-8
CDR3: CASSPSGGTVNEKLFF
DNA: TGTGCCAGCAGCCCGTCGGGCGGGACAGTTAATGAAAAACTGTTTTTT

size: few
J: TRBJ2-1
D: -
V: TRBV15
CDR3: CATEQGLSYNEQFF
DNA: TGTGCCACTGAACAGGGTCTATCCTACAATGAGCAGTTCTTC

size: -
J: TRBJ2-4
D: TRBD2
V: TRBV7-9
CDR3: CASSSPGTSGRYIQYF
DNA: TGTGCCAGCAGCTCCCCCGGGACTAGCGGGAGGTACATTCAGTACTTC

size: -
J: TRBJ2-1
D: -
V: TRBV14
CDR3: CASSQLDYRIDEQFF
DNA: TGTGCCAGCAGCCAATTGGACTACCGGATCGATGAGCAGTTCTTC

size: -
J: TRBJ2-2
D: TRBD2
V: TRBV19
CDR3: CASSLGLATNTGELFF
DNA: TGTGCCAGTAGTCTAGGACTAGCGACGAACACCGGGGAGCTGTTTTTT

size: few
J: TRBJ2-5
D: TRBD2
V: TRBV20-1
CDR3: CSARGWSGIIPGETQYF
DNA: TGCAGTGCTAGGGGATGGAGCGGGATCATCCCAGGAGAGACCCAGTACTTC

size: once
J: TRBJ1-1
D: -
V: TRBV18
CDR3: CASSPPGQVLWNTEAFF
DNA: TGTGCCAGCTCACCGCCGGGCCAGGTTTTGTGGAACACTGAAGCTTTCTTT